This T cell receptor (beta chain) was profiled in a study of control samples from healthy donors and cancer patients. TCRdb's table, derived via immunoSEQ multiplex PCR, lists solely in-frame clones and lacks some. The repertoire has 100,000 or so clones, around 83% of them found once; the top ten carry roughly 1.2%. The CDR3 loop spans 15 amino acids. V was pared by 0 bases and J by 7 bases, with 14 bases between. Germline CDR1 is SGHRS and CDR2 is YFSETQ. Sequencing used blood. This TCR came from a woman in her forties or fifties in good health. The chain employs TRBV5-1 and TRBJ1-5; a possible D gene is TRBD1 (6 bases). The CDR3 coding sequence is TGCGCCAGCAGCTTGGAGGCAGGGGATCGGCAGCCCCAGCATTTT. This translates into CASSLEAGDRQPQHF.